The TCR beta chain under discussion was sequenced for a study of blood T cell repertoires in COVID-19. Measured with immunoSEQ multiplex PCR; TCRdb has only the in-frame clones, and not every one. Of around 450,000 clones in the sample, 75% to 90% were seen once. J gave up 2 bases and V 2 bases, and 0 bases lay outside the gene matches. Germline CDR1 and CDR2: MGHRA and YSYEKL. The CDR3 length is 14 residues. The V call is TRBV4-1, the J call TRBJ1-2; TRBD1 aligns across 9 bases. The sequence was obtained from a woman in her 30s with acute or convalescent COVID-19. Sequenced: peripheral blood. Here the CDR3 reads CASSQTGGNYGYTF. For the CDR3, the DNA is TGCGCCAGCAGCCAAACAGGGGGCAACTATGGCTACACCTTC.